The source of this TCR beta chain is a study of shared clonotypes between healthy human individuals. Study-wide findings and caveats: Sampling used blood alone; tissue repertoires probably differ.

Germline loops: CDR1 MNHEY, CDR2 SMNVEV (reference sequence). The germline V and J ends were trimmed by 5 bases and 9 bases, with 19 bases remaining between them. This CDR3 has 14 residues. The study ran the assay at deep level. Authors' analysis steps: ImmunoSEQ junction-only sequences lacked quality scores, so their filtering differed. The table came from immunoSEQ multiplex PCR; TCRdb's copy has only in-frame clones and leaves some out. Clone size and V and J calls were adopted from that table, with D and trimming inferred from the DNA. Among over 800,000 clones listed, 80% to 95% were seen once. Points on this clone: The antigen is not known.

CD8 cells classed as naive were CD45RO-negative and positively selected for CCR7, excluding terminally differentiated effector memory CD45RA+ cells. The donors were all Caucasian adults (living in Nashville, Tennessee). The material sequenced was naive CD8+ T cells sorted from blood. The sequence was collected from a man between 25 and 39 years old in good health. The chain joins TRBV27 to TRBJ2-5; tentatively, D is TRBD1 or TRBD2 (5 bases each). In DNA form, the CDR3 reads TGTGCCAGCAGTCCCGGGGCTGGTGGAAGGGCCCAGTACTTC. Amino acid sequence: CASSPGAGGRAQYF.